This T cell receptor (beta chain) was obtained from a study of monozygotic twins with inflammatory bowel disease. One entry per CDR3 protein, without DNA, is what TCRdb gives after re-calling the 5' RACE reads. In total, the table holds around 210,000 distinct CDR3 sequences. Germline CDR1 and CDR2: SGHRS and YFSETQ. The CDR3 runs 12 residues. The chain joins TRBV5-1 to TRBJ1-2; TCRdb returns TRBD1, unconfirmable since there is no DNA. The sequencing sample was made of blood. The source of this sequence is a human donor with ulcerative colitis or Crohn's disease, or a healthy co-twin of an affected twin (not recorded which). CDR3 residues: CASSFDRVGYTF.